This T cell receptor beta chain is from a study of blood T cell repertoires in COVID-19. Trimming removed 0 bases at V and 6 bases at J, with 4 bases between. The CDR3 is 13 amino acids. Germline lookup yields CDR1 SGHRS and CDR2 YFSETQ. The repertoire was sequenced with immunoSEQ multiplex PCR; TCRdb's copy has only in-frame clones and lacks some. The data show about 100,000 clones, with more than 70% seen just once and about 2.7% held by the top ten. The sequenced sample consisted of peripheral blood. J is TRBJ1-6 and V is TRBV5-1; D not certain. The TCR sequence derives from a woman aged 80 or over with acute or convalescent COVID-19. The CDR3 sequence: CASSLGGNSPLHF. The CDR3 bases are TGCGCCAGCAGCTTGGGAGGTAATTCACCCCTCCACTTT.